One sample yielded the 5 T cell receptor beta chains listed below, sequenced in a study of cytomegalovirus exposure and HLA in healthy donors. PCR employed 60 Vbeta and 13 Jbeta primers. Data came from immunoSEQ multiplex PCR; TCRdb stores just in-frame clones and leaves some out. The data contain 200,000 to 250,000 clones, approximately 84% of them singletons. Sequencing used PBMCs. All receptors come from a middle-aged woman in good health and CMV-seronegative.

Comment on this clone: This sample also contains other DNA sequences that code for the same CDR3. V gene TRBV5-4 combines with J gene TRBJ2-2, with 11 positions matching TRBD2. The CDR3 covers 15 residues. Germline V lookup: CDR1 SGHNT, CDR2 YYREEE (reference sequence). After removal of 4 bases from V and 2 bases from J, the junction contained 1 base not matched to a gene. The CDR3 spells CASSLAGGNTGELFF. In nucleotides, the CDR3 is TGTGCCAGCAGCCTAGCGGGGGGAAACACCGGGGAGCTGTTTTTT.

This chain connects TRBV27 to TRBJ2-4; D remains unclear. Germline assignment: CDR1 MNHEY and CDR2 SMNVEV (reference sequence). CDR3 size: 12 residues. Trimming took 8 bases from V and 8 from J, leaving 13 bases between them. The CDR3 nucleotides are TGTGCCAGCGGTCTCTCGAGTTACATTCAGTACTTC. Translation gives CASGLSSYIQYF.

This clone appeared once. This chain uses TRBV5-8 with TRBJ1-5; a possible D gene is TRBD1 (5 bases). Germline CDR1 reads SGHTS; CDR2 reads YDEGEE. There are 16 residues in the CDR3. V shed 3 bases and J shed 0 bases, with 13 bases lying between them. The CDR3 protein is CASSSGQGYSNQPQHF. CDR3 DNA: TGTGCCAGCAGCTCCGGACAAGGGTATAGCAATCAGCCCCAGCATTTT.

This chain connects TRBV5-1 to TRBJ1-1; 8 bases map to TRBD1. The germline gives CDR1 SGHRS, CDR2 YFSETQ. CDR3 size: 14 residues. Germline trimming cut 2 bases from V and 4 bases from J; bases unmatched to any gene: 4. The CDR3 DNA follows: TGCGCCAGCAGCTTTGCCAGGGGGCTCACTGAAGCTTTCTTT. Protein product: CASSFARGLTEAFF.

In its sample, this clone was seen once. This rearrangement joins TRBV29-1 to TRBJ1-2; 7 bases line up with TRBD1. The ends lost 7 bases at V and 8 bases at J; junction bases unmatched: 10. The CDR3 spans 12 residues. Germline-derived CDR1 and CDR2 are SQVTM and ANQGSEA. The CDR3 here is CSALRDREGYTF. CDR3 coding DNA: TGCAGCGCTCTCCGGGACAGAGAAGGCTACACCTTC.